This T cell receptor (beta chain) was identified during a study of identical twins (dated by TCRdb to the mid-2010s). Some background on the complete study: To test whether fetal clonotypes persist, this study deep-sequenced TCR alpha and beta repertoires from monozygotic twins, from unrelated adults of various ages, and from cord blood. To rule out contamination, the twin experiments were replicated at different times with different library preparation protocols.

Including the terminal cysteine and phenylalanine, the CDR3 comprises 15 residues. Solely the CDR3 DNA is kept, with 45 bases framed from the first base. CDR1 is given as SGHNT and CDR2 as YYREEE, both from the germline V gene (reference sequence). V loses 4 bases, J loses 5 bases, and the germline ends lie 19 bases apart. Every donor in the study was a healthy Caucasian. The study also sequenced three unrelated non-twin adults: a male aged 18 to 30, a male aged 50 to 59 and a female aged 50 to 59. Miltenyi CD45RO+ enrichment and human naive T-cell isolation kits were used to isolate memory (CD45RO+) and naive T cells from PBMC. This clonotype came up a few times. Its specific antigen is unknown. Base qualities are not recorded, but no much larger clone differs from it by a single base. General study outcomes and caveats: In beta out-of-frame sequences, excess twin sharing was weaker, because having fewer shared sequences lowered the signal-to-noise ratio. Out-of-frame TCR alpha sharing in monozygotic twins was systematically underestimated by recombination models, whereas sharing between unrelated individuals was in agreement with the recombination models. Compared with coincidental sharing between unrelated individuals, an excess of low generation-probability sequences was observed among out-of-frame TCR alpha sequences shared between twins. Because the same donors could not be followed over many years, the conclusions depended on cross-sectional statistical analysis. Zero-insertion analyses could be partly confounded by invariant T cells such as MAIT and iNKT, although diverse VJ usage argued against such confounding for most clonotypes. Abundant cord blood beta clonotypes had fewer insertions, young adult naive repertoires showed a similar but weaker trend, and memory repertoires showed no such trend.

The method was 5' RACE. TCRdb names Illumina HiSeq 2000 as the instrument used. Template switching introduced a universal primer binding site; the final cDNA contained a unique molecular identifier, enabling accurate counting of TCR cDNA molecules. First-strand cDNA for TCR alpha and beta chains was synthesized from specific primers in the conserved constant-segment region. Each cDNA library was double barcoded, with a SMART-Mk sample barcode plus Illumina barcodes, to control for contamination. TruSeq adapter sequences and Illumina sample barcodes were added in two successive PCR steps. Sequencing of the TCR alpha and beta cDNA libraries was done on the Illumina HiSeq platform using custom primers. On the authors' methods: MiGEC processed the raw reads to extract unique molecular identifiers, while MiXCR was used to determine the CDR3 positions. For each individual, recombination models were inferred using an EM algorithm with the repgenHMM and IGoR tools. Shared clonotypes were analyzed with the tcR package in R, and sharing was normalized by the product of cloneset sizes. To study raw recombination without the effects of thymic and clonal selection, out-of-frame nonproductive sequences were analyzed. TCRdb reprocessing: public reads trimmed at Q25 with fastp, clones called with MiXCR, in-frame beta chains kept. Identical CDR3 protein sequences are pooled into one entry, listed with their most common genes and DNA. The V and J calls and clone size come from TCRdb's table, not from the authors' own analysis. Here the sample has 400,000 to 500,000 distinct CDR3 sequences; around 18% occur a single time. 9.5% to 15% of the sample comes from the top ten.

Sequenced input: naive T cells sorted from blood. The cell subset or site label on this specimen signifies: cells isolated with a human naive T-cell isolation kit. The chain couples TRBV5-4 to TRBJ2-7; the D gene is tentatively TRBD1 or TRBD2, each matching 5 bases. The sequence derives from a man aged 45-65 years in good health. The CDR3: CASSGWGRGFNEQYF. The bases read TGTGCCAGCAGCGGGTGGGGGAGAGGGTTCAACGAGCAGTACTTC.